This T cell receptor (beta chain) appears in the sequencing data of a study of cytomegalovirus exposure and HLA in healthy donors. The PCR made use of 60 Vbeta and 13 Jbeta primers. Method: immunoSEQ multiplex PCR; TCRdb's copy keeps in-frame clones and lacks some. The data show more than 85,000 clones, over 65% seen once. CDR1 is MNHNY, CDR2 SVGAGI, per germline (reference sequence). The CDR3 is 16 residues long. The J segment lost 9 bases and the V segment lost 1 base, leaving 9 bases of the junction unmatched. The sequencing input was PBMCs. The TCR sequence derives from a man younger than 45 in good health and CMV-seropositive. The rearrangement uses TRBV6-6 and TRBJ1-6; 7 bases align to TRBD1. CDR3 nucleotides: TGTGCCAGCAGTTACTACCAGGGGGATAGGGGTTCACCCCTCCACTTT. Translation: CASSYYQGDRGSPLHF.